Listed below are T cell receptor beta chains from one sample, sequenced in a study of blood T cells in healthy people across ages. TCRdb redid the calling of the 5' RACE reads with MiXCR, one entry per CDR3 protein. The data contain hundreds of thousands of distinct CDR3 sequences, around 28% of them singletons. The sequenced sample consisted of blood. All receptors come from a woman aged 80 or over in good health. Both conserved end residues are part of each CDR3. D genes are given only for firm matches. Not every row has a clone size; where given, it reads once, few, many or a size class.

TRBD1 TRBJ2-1 NA TRBV28 CASSQTDRVQFF TGTGCCAGCAGTCAAACGGACAGGGTGCAGTTCTTC
NA TRBJ2-7 NA TRBV30 CAWSVGGRYEQYF TGTGCCTGGAGTGTGGGTGGAAGGTACGAGCAGTACTTC
NA TRBJ2-2 NA TRBV6-2/TRBV6-3 CASSYSRPGAFTGELFF TGTGCCAGCAGTTACTCTCGGCCGGGGGCGTTCACCGGGGAGCTGTTTTTT
NA TRBJ2-7 many TRBV5-5 CASSLTWGTGAYEQYF TGTGCCAGCAGCTTAACCTGGGGGACTGGAGCCTACGAGCAGTACTTC
NA TRBJ1-6 few TRBV20-1 CSARDGSSLNSPLHF TGCAGTGCTAGAGATGGTAGTTCGCTTAATTCACCCCTCCACTTT
NA TRBJ2-2 NA TRBV5-1 CASSLAIGAAGELFF TGCGCCAGCAGCTTGGCGATTGGAGCGGCCGGGGAGCTGTTTTTT
TRBD2 TRBJ2-3 few TRBV5-1 CASSLMPPGLAGGPSTDTQYF TGCGCCAGCAGCTTGATGCCGCCGGGACTAGCGGGGGGGCCTAGCACAGATACGCAGTATTTT
TRBD1 TRBJ2-1 many TRBV6-2/TRBV6-3 CASSYSRVPGQSVYNEQFF TGTGCCAGCAGTTACTCGAGAGTGCCGGGACAGTCCGTCTACAATGAGCAGTTCTTC
NA TRBJ2-7 few TRBV20-1 CSARSGVAEQYF TGCAGTGCTAGATCTGGGGTGGCCGAGCAGTACTTC
NA TRBJ1-2 many TRBV6-2/TRBV6-3 CASSYWSGNGYTF TGTGCCAGCAGTTACTGGTCCGGTAATGGCTACACCTTC
NA TRBJ2-5 many TRBV28 CASSFIGGRGETQYF TGTGCCAGCAGTTTTATCGGGGGGCGAGGAGAGACCCAGTACTTC
NA TRBJ2-1 NA TRBV11-1 CASSSPVRIPYNEQFF TGTGCCAGCAGCTCCCCCGTTAGGATCCCCTACAATGAGCAGTTCTTC
NA TRBJ2-4 many TRBV20-1 CSARDPQAKNIQYF TGCAGTGCTAGAGATCCCCAAGCCAAAAACATTCAGTACTTC
TRBD1 TRBJ1-2 many TRBV20-1 CSANGQGEYGYTF TGCAGTGCCAATGGGCAGGGGGAGTATGGCTACACCTTC
TRBD1 TRBJ1-5 many TRBV6-2/TRBV6-3 CASSLGGARNQPQHF TGTGCCAGCAGCCTAGGGGGCGCGAGGAATCAGCCCCAGCATTTT
TRBD2 TRBJ2-5 many TRBV6-6 CASSYSGGSGLDLQETQYF TGTGCCAGCAGTTACTCGGGGGGGAGCGGCTTAGACCTCCAAGAGACCCAGTACTTC
TRBD2 TRBJ2-3 NA TRBV20-1 CSAGTSGTDTQYF TGCAGTGCCGGGACTAGCGGCACAGATACGCAGTATTTT
NA TRBJ2-7 many TRBV7-9 CASSQGSSYEQYF TGTGCCAGCAGCCAAGGGAGTTCCTACGAGCAGTACTTC
TRBD1 TRBJ1-2 NA TRBV3-1 CASSLGQEGVGRSYTF TGTGCCAGCAGCCTCGGACAGGAAGGGGTCGGTCGTAGCTACACCTTC
NA TRBJ1-6 few TRBV7-2 CASSPEGVSNSPLHF TGTGCCAGCAGCCCCGAGGGGGTTTCTAATTCACCCCTCCACTTT
NA TRBJ1-2 many TRBV6-1 CASRPGDYGYTF TGTGCCAGCAGGCCAGGGGACTATGGCTACACCTTC
NA TRBJ2-5 many TRBV4-3 CASSQDLDSWTQYF TGCGCCAGCAGCCAAGATTTAGATTCTTGGACCCAGTACTTC
NA TRBJ2-5 once TRBV6-6 CASRVQQMLQETQYF TGTGCCAGCAGGGTACAGCAAATGCTCCAAGAGACCCAGTACTTC
NA TRBJ2-1 NA TRBV7-2 CASSLYRVPGNEQFF TGTGCCAGCTCACTGTACAGGGTCCCAGGCAATGAGCAGTTCTTC
NA TRBJ2-3 many TRBV7-2 CASSLTRGDTQYF TGTGCCAGCAGCTTGACTAGGGGAGATACGCAGTATTTT
TRBD1 TRBJ1-2 many TRBV7-2 CASSLATRQGAHGYTF TGTGCCAGCAGCTTAGCGACACGTCAGGGGGCGCATGGCTACACCTTC
NA TRBJ1-2 many TRBV4-2 CASSQGGVGYTF TGTGCCAGCAGCCAAGGAGGGGTAGGCTACACCTTC
NA TRBJ2-1 many TRBV4-3 CASSQVNNEQFF TGCGCCAGCAGCCAAGTTAACAATGAGCAGTTCTTC
TRBD1 TRBJ1-2 NA TRBV6-1 CASSATGGSKGCTF TGTGCCAGCAGTGCCACAGGGGGCTCGAAAGGCTGCACCTTC
NA TRBJ2-4 few TRBV27 CASRAPGFAKNIQYF TGTGCCAGCAGGGCCCCAGGGTTTGCCAAAAACATTCAGTACTTC
TRBD1 TRBJ2-7 NA TRBV7-3 CASRPGQGRFEQYF TGTGCCAGCAGGCCAGGACAGGGACGGTTCGAGCAGTACTTC
TRBD2 TRBJ2-1 few TRBV20-1 CSARVAGINEQFF TGCAGTGCTAGAGTAGCGGGGATCAATGAGCAGTTCTTC
NA TRBJ2-5 many TRBV20-1 CSARAFGRETQYF TGCAGTGCTAGAGCCTTCGGGCGGGAGACCCAGTACTTC
NA TRBJ2-3 few TRBV18 CASSPIRQGTDTQYF TGTGCCAGCTCACCAATCCGGCAGGGCACAGATACGCAGTATTTT
NA TRBJ2-5 many TRBV6-2/TRBV6-3 CASSTGDSKETQYF TGTGCCAGCAGTACGGGGGACAGCAAAGAGACCCAGTACTTC
TRBD2 TRBJ2-1 many TRBV7-2 CASSPRLASDEQFF TGTGCCAGCAGCCCGAGACTAGCGAGCGATGAGCAGTTCTTC
NA TRBJ2-6 NA TRBV10-2 CASSDLFVSGANVLTF TGCGCCAGCAGTGATCTCTTCGTCTCTGGGGCCAACGTCCTGACTTTC
NA TRBJ1-6 NA TRBV7-2 CASTVDSGYNSPLHF TGTGCCAGCACCGTAGACTCGGGTTATAATTCACCCCTCCACTTT
NA TRBJ1-6 NA TRBV27 CASRLTGGGSPHHF TGTGCCAGCAGGCTTACAGGTGGTGGGTCACCCCACCACTTT
NA TRBJ1-2 many TRBV7-2 CASSLGWGTQNYGYTF TGTGCCAGCAGCTTGGGGTGGGGGACTCAGAACTATGGCTACACCTTC
TRBD2 TRBJ2-7 many TRBV7-2 CASSPGGARNYEQYF TGTGCCAGCAGCCCCGGGGGGGCGCGGAACTACGAGCAGTACTTC
NA TRBJ2-6 many TRBV6-2/TRBV6-3 CASSYSVLRSGANVLTF TGTGCCAGCAGTTACTCGGTACTCCGCTCTGGGGCCAACGTCCTGACTTTC
TRBD1 TRBJ1-2 many TRBV6-5 CASSYGTGYYGYTF TGTGCCAGCAGTTATGGGACAGGCTACTATGGCTACACCTTC
NA TRBJ1-1 NA TRBV11-2 CASSLDSHGAFF TGTGCCAGCAGCTTAGACAGCCATGGAGCTTTCTTT
NA TRBJ1-2 NA TRBV6-2/TRBV6-3 CASSYEGALGYTF TGTGCCAGCAGTTACGAAGGGGCGTTGGGCTACACCTTC